The 2 T cell receptor beta chains below come from one sample, sequenced in a study of blood T cell repertoires in COVID-19. Some clones are missing from TCRdb's copy, which holds only in-frame ones; the method was immunoSEQ multiplex PCR. The sample consists of fewer than 150,000 clones, about 81% of them appearing once. The sample comprised peripheral blood. The receptors were sampled from a woman aged 80 or over with acute or convalescent COVID-19.

The chain recombines TRBV30 with TRBJ2-5; 8 bases are a match to TRBD2. The germline gives CDR1 GTSNPN, CDR2 SVGIG (reference sequence). Trimming took 5 bases from V and 2 from J; bases not matched to a gene: 7. The length of the CDR3 is 14 residues. The CDR3 region has the DNA TGTGCCTGGGCGGGAGGCGGGGGACAAGAGACCCAGTACTTC. Amino acid sequence: CAWAGGGGQETQYF. The entire variable domain, with the rest obtained from reference TRBV30 and TRBJ2-5, is as follows: SQTIHQWPATLVQPVGSPLSLECTVEGTSNPNLYWYRQAAGRGLQLLFYSVGIGQISSEVPQNLSASRPQDRQFILSSKKLLLSDSGFYLCAWAGGGGQETQYFGPGTRLLVL.

The V and J genes are TRBV2 and TRBJ2-3; TRBD1 matches at 9 bases. J gave up 7 bases and V 2 bases, and 10 bases lay outside the gene matches. CDR3 size: 16 residues. Germline loops: CDR1 SNHLY, CDR2 FYNNEI. The CDR3 DNA sequence: TGTGCCAGCAGTGAAAGGTGGGACAGGGCACAGAATACGCAGTATTTT. This translates into CASSERWDRAQNTQYF.